This T cell receptor beta chain was recovered during a study of OX40 agonist ivuxolimab in advanced cancers. In germline, CDR1 is SEHNR, CDR2 FQNEAQ (reference sequence). V trimming: 7 bases; J trimming: 0 bases; junction bases outside the gene matches: 4. This CDR3 is built from 15 residues. Produced via immunoSEQ multiplex PCR; TCRdb's table is partial and in-frame only. The sample shows about 86,000 clones, roughly 89% of them seen only once. A note on this clone: The antigen remains unidentified.

Study-level findings and limits: Some nonresponders additionally presented with little normalized T-cell clonal expansion. Partly responding patients at 0.1-3.0 mg/kg showed some of the smallest clonal expansion.

Autoimmune disease history or systemic immunosuppression barred patients. The V gene is TRBV7-9, the J gene TRBJ2-1; 9 nucleotides align to TRBD2. Sequenced here: CD4+ or CD8+ T cells sorted from blood, sampled in a trial of the OX40 agonist ivuxolimab. This clonotype originated in an adult with an advanced solid tumor such as melanoma, head and neck, liver or kidney cancer. CDR3 sequence: CASNLAGSSYNEQFF. CDR3 bases: TGTGCCAGCAACCTAGCGGGAAGCTCCTACAATGAGCAGTTCTTC. Full variable domain (rest looked up from reference TRBV7-9 and TRBJ2-1): DTGVSQNPRHKITKRGQNVTFRCDPISEHNRLYWYRQTLGQGPEFLTYFQNEAQLEKSRLLSDRFSAERPKGSFSTLEIQRTEQGDSAMYLCASNLAGSSYNEQFFGPGTRLTVL.